This TCR beta chain was profiled in a study of cytotoxic CD8 clonotypes in ibrutinib-treated CLL. Study-level background: Response material was collected after a median about 11 months of treatment, range 6 to 36.

Germline V gene data show CDR1 as MNHNS and CDR2 as SASEGT. The CDR3 runs 12 residues. Deletions cut 4 bases from V and 8 bases from J, with 11 bases between. In the case of this clone: Its target is not known.

Libraries were prepared by immunoSEQ multiplex PCR; TCRdb keeps only in-frame clonotypes and omits some of them. The sample has some 200,000 clones, about two thirds seen once. Study-wide points: Ibrutinib response saw clonality rise, and progression saw it return toward baseline. Baseline levels of clonality went above those of age-matched healthy donors and moved with circulating CD8+ T-cell counts.

This TCR was recovered from a human donor with chronic lymphocytic leukemia. This chain links TRBV6-1 with TRBJ1-2, with a possible D match to TRBD1 (6 bases). Sequencing used PBMCs, obtained after 24 months of ibrutinib treatment. The CDR3: CASSVGQSGYTF. CDR3 in DNA: TGTGCCAGCAGTGTCGGACAGAGCGGCTACACCTTC.